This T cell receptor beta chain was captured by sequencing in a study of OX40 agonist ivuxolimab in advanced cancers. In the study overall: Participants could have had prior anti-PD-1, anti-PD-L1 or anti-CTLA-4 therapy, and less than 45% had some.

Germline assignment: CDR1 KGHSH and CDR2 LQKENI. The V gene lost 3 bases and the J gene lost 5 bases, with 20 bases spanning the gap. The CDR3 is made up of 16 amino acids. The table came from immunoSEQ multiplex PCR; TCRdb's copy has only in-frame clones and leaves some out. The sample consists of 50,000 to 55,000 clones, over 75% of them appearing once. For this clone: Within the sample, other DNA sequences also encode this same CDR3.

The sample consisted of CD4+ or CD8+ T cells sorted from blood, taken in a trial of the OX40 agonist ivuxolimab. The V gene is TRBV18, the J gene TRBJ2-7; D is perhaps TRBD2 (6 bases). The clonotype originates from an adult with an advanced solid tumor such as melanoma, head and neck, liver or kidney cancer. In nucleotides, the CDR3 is TGTGCCAGCTCACCCACTGGTGGGGGGAGTTCGGACGAGCAGTACTTC. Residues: CASSPTGGGSSDEQYF.